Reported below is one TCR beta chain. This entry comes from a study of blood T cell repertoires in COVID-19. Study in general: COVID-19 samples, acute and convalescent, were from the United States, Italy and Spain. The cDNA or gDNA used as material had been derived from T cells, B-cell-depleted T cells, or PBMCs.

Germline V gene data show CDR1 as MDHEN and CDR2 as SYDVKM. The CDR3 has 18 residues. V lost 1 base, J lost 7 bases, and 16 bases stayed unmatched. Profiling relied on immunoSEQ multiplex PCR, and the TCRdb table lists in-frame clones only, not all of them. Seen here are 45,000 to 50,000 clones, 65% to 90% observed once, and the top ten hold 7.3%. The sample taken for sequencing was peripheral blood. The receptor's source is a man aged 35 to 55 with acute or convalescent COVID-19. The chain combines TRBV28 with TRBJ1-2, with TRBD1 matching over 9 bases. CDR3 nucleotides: TGTGCCAGCAGTTTATTCCTTGTCCCGGGACAGGGAGAGAGTGGCTACACCTTC. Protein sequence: CASSLFLVPGQGESGYTF.